These 11 T cell receptor beta chains originate from one sample sequenced in a study of read filtering for tumor transcriptome and immune sequencing. From around 440 ng of RNA, a library with molecular barcoded alpha/delta and beta/gamma adaptors was made. MiXCR was run by TCRdb on the reads, yielding one entry per CDR3 protein. Found here are 60,000 or so distinct CDR3 sequences, roughly 19% of them singletons; the top ten hold around 9.9%. Specimen: a population of CD138-negative cells sorted from bone marrow. Source of these receptors: a donor at least 40 years old with multiple myeloma.

This clonotype was seen at least ten times. The chain combines TRBV29-1 with TRBJ2-5, with D perhaps matching TRBD2 (6 bases). The germline gives CDR1 SQVTM, CDR2 ANQGSEA. The CDR3 spans 12 residues. The V and J ends lost 6 bases and 5 bases respectively, with 13 bases between them. The CDR3 reads CSVGGLLETQYF. For the CDR3, the DNA is TGCAGCGTGGGGGGATTGTTGGAGACCCAGTACTTC.

This clonotype was counted a few times. The chain couples TRBV11-2 to TRBJ2-1; D unclear. Trimming shortened V by 5 bases and J by 9 bases, and 14 bases separated the two germline ends. This CDR3 comprises 13 residues. Per germline, CDR1 SGHAT and CDR2 FQNNGV. The CDR3 DNA follows: TGTGCCAGCAGCCGCAGCCGCGGCACTGAGCAGTTCTTC. Its translation: CASSRSRGTEQFF.

Comment on this clonotype: A much larger clone lies one base from this, so it may be a read error. This chain uses TRBV28 with TRBJ2-7; D possibly corresponds to TRBD2 (6 bases). V lost 5 bases to trimming and J lost 13 bases, with 18 bases between them. The CDR3 loop spans 12 amino acids. Germline V gene data show CDR1 as MDHEN and CDR2 as SYDVKM. In DNA, the CDR3 is TGTGCCAGCAGTGCCGCGGGGTGGCGATTATACTTC. Residues: CASSAAGWRLYF.

This clonotype came up many times. The chain links TRBV10-3 to TRBJ1-6; 9 bases agree with TRBD1. CDR3 length equals 13 residues. The V gene's germline CDR1 is ENHRY and CDR2 SYGVKD. V shed 6 bases, J shed 7 bases, and the junction held 1 base outside the gene matches. The chain's CDR3 is CAIRDRGNSPLHF. The CDR3 DNA sequence: TGTGCCATCAGGGACAGGGGAAATTCACCCCTCCACTTT.

This clonotype was seen ten or more times. This sequence joins TRBV12-3 or TRBV12-4 and TRBJ1-1; D possibly corresponds to TRBD1 (5 bases). This CDR3 is built from 13 residues. V dropped 6 bases and J dropped 4 bases, with 12 bases sitting between them. The CDR3 spells CASSQGRLTEAFF. In DNA, the CDR3 is TGTGCCAGCAGCCAGGGACGTCTCACTGAAGCTTTCTTT.

About this clonotype itself: The junction differs from germline at one of its ends, possibly a read error. This chain links TRBV7-2 with TRBJ2-7; 9 nucleotides match TRBD2. Germline values: CDR1 SGHTA, CDR2 FQGNSA. CDR3 length equals 16 residues. CDR3 region: CARSLAAAGGPYKQYF. The CDR3 DNA is TGTGCCCGCAGCTTAGCCGCTGCGGGGGGGCCGTACAAGCAGTACTTC.

The chain employs TRBV15 and TRBJ1-6; TRBD1 aligns across 7 bases. With V trimmed by 1 base and J by 5 bases, 5 bases remained unmatched. This CDR3 has 16 amino acids. The germline V gene encodes CDR1 LNHNV and CDR2 YYDKDF (reference sequence). DNA for the CDR3: TGTGCCACCAGCAGAGGTCAGACAGGGAATAATTCACCCCTCCACTTT. Translated: CATSRGQTGNNSPLHF.

The sample holds many counts of this clonotype. The chain recombines TRBV5-1 with TRBJ1-1, with D maybe TRBD1 (6 bases). Germline V CDR1 and CDR2: SGHRS, YFSETQ. CDR3 size: 15 residues. The V gene lost 1 base and the J gene lost 5 bases, with 15 bases spanning the gap. This CDR3 reads CASSLPGGAGTEAFF. DNA of the CDR3: TGCGCCAGCAGCTTGCCGGGGGGCGCAGGGACTGAAGCTTTCTTT.

V is TRBV20-1 and J is TRBJ1-2; the match to TRBD1 covers 8 bases. Germline values: CDR1 DFQATT, CDR2 SNEGSKA (reference sequence). V was pared by 1 base and J by 4 bases, with 11 bases of the junction left unmatched. This CDR3 has 16 amino acids. CDR3 sequence: CSARARQGNVPYGYTF. The CDR3 nucleotides read TGCAGTGCTAGAGCCCGACAGGGGAATGTACCCTATGGCTACACCTTC.

This clonotype was found a few times. The chain links TRBV7-9 to TRBJ2-1, with unresolved D. This CDR3 is 15 amino acids long. CDR1 is SEHNR, CDR2 FQNEAQ, per germline (reference sequence). Trimming left V 5 bases short and J 0 bases short, with 11 bases between. In DNA form, the CDR3 reads TGTGCCAGCAGCCCCTCCGGGTTCTCCTACAATGAGCAGTTCTTC. Translating it yields CASSPSGFSYNEQFF. Filled out from reference TRBV7-9 and TRBJ2-1, the complete variable domain reads DTGVSQNPRHKITKRGQNVTFRCDPISEHNRLYWYRQTLGQGPEFLTYFQNEAQLEKSRLLSDRFSAERPKGSFSTLEIQRTEQGDSAMYLCASSPSGFSYNEQFFGPGTRLTVL.

This clonotype has at least ten counts. The chain combines TRBV7-8 with TRBJ2-7; 13 bases match TRBD2. Germline CDR1 and CDR2: SGHVS and FQNEAQ. V was pared by 4 bases and J by 2 bases, with 2 bases of the junction left unmatched. This CDR3 is built from 15 residues. The CDR3 nucleotides are TGTGCCAGCAGCTCAGGACTAGCGGGGGCCTACGAGCAGTACTTC. This codes for CASSSGLAGAYEQYF.